This T cell receptor beta chain stems from a study of response to subunit inactivated influenza vaccine. TCRdb fed the RT-PCR reads into MiXCR, producing one record per CDR3 protein. The data show 540,000 or so distinct CDR3 sequences, 10% to 15% seen once. This clonotype was recorded many times. Antigen specificity is unknown. Study results and limitations: Every seasonal influenza vaccination brings in few new T cells, the authors suggested.

The CDR3 runs to 14 residues. V was clipped by 2 bases and J by 0 bases, with 7 bases between them. This sample comprised PBMCs from blood, obtained 40 to 50 days after vaccination. This receptor was obtained from a man aged 50 or older who received an inactivated influenza vaccine. The chain has TRBV12-3 or TRBV12-4 and TRBJ1-1; D uncertain. Here the CDR3 reads CASSLYSMNTEAFF. The DNA for the CDR3 is TGTGCCAGCAGTTTATACAGCATGAACACTGAAGCTTTCTTT.